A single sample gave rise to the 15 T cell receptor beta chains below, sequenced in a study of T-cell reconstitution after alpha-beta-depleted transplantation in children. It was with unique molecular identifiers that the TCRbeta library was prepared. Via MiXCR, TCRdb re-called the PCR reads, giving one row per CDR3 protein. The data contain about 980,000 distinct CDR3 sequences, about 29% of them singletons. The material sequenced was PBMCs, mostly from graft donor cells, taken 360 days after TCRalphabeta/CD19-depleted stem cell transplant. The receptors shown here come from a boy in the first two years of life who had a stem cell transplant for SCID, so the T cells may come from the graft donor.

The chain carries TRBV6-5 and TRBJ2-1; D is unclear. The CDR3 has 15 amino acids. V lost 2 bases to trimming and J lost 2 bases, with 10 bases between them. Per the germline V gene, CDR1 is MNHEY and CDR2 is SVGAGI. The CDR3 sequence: CASSYGQAPYNEQFF. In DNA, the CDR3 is TGTGCCAGCAGTTACGGCCAGGCACCCTACAATGAGCAGTTCTTC.

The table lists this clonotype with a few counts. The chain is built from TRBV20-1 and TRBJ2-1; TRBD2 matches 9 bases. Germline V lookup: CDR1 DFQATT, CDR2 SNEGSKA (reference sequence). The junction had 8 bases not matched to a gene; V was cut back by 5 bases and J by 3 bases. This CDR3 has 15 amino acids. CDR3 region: CSACHQRGDYNEQFF. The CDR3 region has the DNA TGCAGTGCTTGCCACCAGCGGGGGGACTACAATGAGCAGTTCTTC.

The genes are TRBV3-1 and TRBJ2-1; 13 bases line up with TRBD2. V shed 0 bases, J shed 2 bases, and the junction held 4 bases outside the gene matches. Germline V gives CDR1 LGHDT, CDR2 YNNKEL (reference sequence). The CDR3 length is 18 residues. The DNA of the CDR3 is TGTGCCAGCAGCCAAGACGGACTAGCGGGGGTTACCTACAATGAGCAGTTCTTC. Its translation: CASSQDGLAGVTYNEQFF.

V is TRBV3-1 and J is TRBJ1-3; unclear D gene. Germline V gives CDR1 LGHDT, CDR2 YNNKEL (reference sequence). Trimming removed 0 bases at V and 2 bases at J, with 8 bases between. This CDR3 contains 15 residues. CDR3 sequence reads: CASSQDFGPGNTIYF. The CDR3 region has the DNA TGTGCCAGCAGCCAAGATTTCGGGCCTGGAAACACCATATATTTT.

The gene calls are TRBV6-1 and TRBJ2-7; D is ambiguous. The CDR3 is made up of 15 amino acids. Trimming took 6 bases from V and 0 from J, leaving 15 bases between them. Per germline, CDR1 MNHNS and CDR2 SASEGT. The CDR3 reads CASSLQWSVSYEQYF. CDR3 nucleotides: TGTGCCAGCAGCCTACAGTGGTCCGTCTCCTACGAGCAGTACTTC.

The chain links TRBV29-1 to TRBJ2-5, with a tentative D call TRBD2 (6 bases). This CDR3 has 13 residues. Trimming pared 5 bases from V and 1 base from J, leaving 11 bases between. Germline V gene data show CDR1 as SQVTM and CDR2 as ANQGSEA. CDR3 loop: CSVWGSGQETQYF. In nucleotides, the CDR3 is TGCAGCGTTTGGGGTAGCGGCCAAGAGACCCAGTACTTC.

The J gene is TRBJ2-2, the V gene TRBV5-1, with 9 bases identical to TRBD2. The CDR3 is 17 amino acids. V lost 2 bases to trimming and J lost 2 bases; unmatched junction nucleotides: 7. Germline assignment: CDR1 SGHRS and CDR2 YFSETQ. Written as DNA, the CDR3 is TGCGCCAGCAGCTTTTATAGCGGGGGCCCTAACACCGGGGAGCTGTTTTTT. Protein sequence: CASSFYSGGPNTGELFF.

The CDR3 reads CASRVRAEAFF. The CDR3, as DNA: TGTGCCAGCAGGGTAAGGGCTGAAGCTTTCTTT. This chain joins TRBV12-3 or TRBV12-4 and TRBJ1-1; D is unresolved. The CDR3 totals 11 residues. Deletions cut 6 bases from V and 6 bases from J, with 8 bases between.

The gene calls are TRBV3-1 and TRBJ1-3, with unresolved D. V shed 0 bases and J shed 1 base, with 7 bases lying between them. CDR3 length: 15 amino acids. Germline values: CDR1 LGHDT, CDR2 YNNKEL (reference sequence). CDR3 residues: CASSQDTASGNTIYF. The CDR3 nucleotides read TGTGCCAGCAGCCAAGACACAGCGTCTGGAAACACCATATATTTT.

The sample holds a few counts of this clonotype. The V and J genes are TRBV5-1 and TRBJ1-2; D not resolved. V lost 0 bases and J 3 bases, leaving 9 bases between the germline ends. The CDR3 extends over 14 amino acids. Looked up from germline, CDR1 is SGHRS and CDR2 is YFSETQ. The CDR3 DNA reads TGCGCCAGCAGCTTGGCTACAGTGGACTATGGCTACACCTTC. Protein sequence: CASSLATVDYGYTF.

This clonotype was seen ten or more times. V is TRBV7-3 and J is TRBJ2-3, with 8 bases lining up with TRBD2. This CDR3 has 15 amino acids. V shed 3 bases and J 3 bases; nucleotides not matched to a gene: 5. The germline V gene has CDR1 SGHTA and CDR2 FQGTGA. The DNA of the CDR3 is TGTGCCAGCAGCTTTCTAGCGGGCCCGACAGATACGCAGTATTTT. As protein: CASSFLAGPTDTQYF.

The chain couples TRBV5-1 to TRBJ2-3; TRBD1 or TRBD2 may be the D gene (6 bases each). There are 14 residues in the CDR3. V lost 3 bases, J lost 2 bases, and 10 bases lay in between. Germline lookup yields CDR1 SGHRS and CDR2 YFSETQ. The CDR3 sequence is CASSWRDTTDTQYF. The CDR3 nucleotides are TGCGCCAGCAGCTGGAGGGACACCACAGATACGCAGTATTTT. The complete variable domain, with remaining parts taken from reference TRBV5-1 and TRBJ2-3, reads KAGVTQTPRYLIKTRGQQVTLSCSPISGHRSVSWYQQTPGQGLQFLFEYFSETQRNKGNFPGRFSGRQFSNSRSEMNVSTLELGDSALYLCASSWRDTTDTQYFGPGTRLTVL.

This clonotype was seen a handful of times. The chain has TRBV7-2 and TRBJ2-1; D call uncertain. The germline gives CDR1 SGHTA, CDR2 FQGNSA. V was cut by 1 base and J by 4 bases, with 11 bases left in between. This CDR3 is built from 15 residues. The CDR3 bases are TGTGCCAGCAGCTTAGTGGGTGATCAGTACAATGAGCAGTTCTTC. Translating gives CASSLVGDQYNEQFF.

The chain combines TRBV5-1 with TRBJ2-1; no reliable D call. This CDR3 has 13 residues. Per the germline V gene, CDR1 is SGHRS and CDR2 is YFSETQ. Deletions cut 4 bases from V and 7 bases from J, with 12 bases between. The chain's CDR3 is CASSPESKNEQFF. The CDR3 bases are TGCGCCAGCAGCCCCGAGTCCAAGAATGAGCAGTTCTTC.

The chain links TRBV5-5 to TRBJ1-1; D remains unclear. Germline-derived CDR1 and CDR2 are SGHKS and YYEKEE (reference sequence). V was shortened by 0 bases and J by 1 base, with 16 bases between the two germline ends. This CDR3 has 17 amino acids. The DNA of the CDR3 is TGTGCCAGCAGCTTGGCCTGGTGGGCGCAACGGAACACTGAAGCTTTCTTT. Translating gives CASSLAWWAQRNTEAFF.